One sample yielded the 30 T cell receptor beta chains listed below, sequenced in a study of cytomegalovirus exposure and HLA in healthy donors. The study ran its PCR with 60 Vbeta and 13 Jbeta primers. Only in-frame clones appear in the TCRdb table, and some are missing; sequencing was by immunoSEQ multiplex PCR. Of 100,000 to 150,000 clones in the sample, about 81% were seen once. The sample taken for sequencing was PBMCs. These receptors were taken from a woman between 50 and 59 years old in good health and CMV-seropositive.

This rearrangement joins TRBV7-9 to TRBJ1-2, with 7 nucleotides matching TRBD1. Germline V lookup: CDR1 SEHNR, CDR2 FQNEAQ (reference sequence). CDR3 length: 16 amino acids. Trimming at V came to 6 bases and at J to 0 bases, leaving 10 bases not matched to a gene. DNA of the CDR3: TGTGCCAGCAGACTCACAGGGGACCGAGCTAACTATGGCTACACCTTC. It specifies CASRLTGDRANYGYTF.

This clone showed up just a few times. Here the CDR3 reads CSFLTGHYGYTF. The CDR3 bases are TGCAGCTTTCTGACAGGGCACTATGGCTACACCTTC. J is TRBJ1-2 and V is TRBV29-1; TRBD1 matches 7 bases. J lost 3 bases, V lost 8 bases, and 6 bases had no gene match. The CDR3 covers 12 residues. Germline values: CDR1 SQVTM, CDR2 ANQGSEA.

For the CDR3, the DNA is TGCGCCAGCAGCTCGACAGGGGTAGACTATGGCTACACCTTC. It encodes CASSSTGVDYGYTF. J is TRBJ1-2 and V is TRBV5-1; 8 nucleotides agree with TRBD1. The CDR3 length is 14 residues. V lost 3 bases to trimming and J lost 3 bases; unmatched junction nucleotides: 4. The germline V gene encodes CDR1 SGHRS and CDR2 YFSETQ.

CDR3 region: CASSLSRSHQPQHF. As DNA, the CDR3 is TGTGCCAGCAGCTTAAGCAGGTCCCATCAGCCCCAGCATTTT. The rearrangement joins TRBV7-6 to TRBJ1-5; D not resolved. The CDR3 spans 14 residues. V dropped 2 bases and J dropped 5 bases, with 10 bases sitting between them. The germline V gene has CDR1 SGHVS and CDR2 FNYEAQ.

V and J are TRBV7-8 and TRBJ2-5; possibly TRBD1 for D (6 bases). The J call could be wrong; TRBJ2-7 is a better fit for the DNA end. Germline CDR1 is SGHVS and CDR2 is FQNEAQ. The CDR3 is 14 amino acids. CDR3 sequence reads: CASSTRRTAYEQYF. The CDR3 nucleotides read TGTGCCAGCAGCACCCGGCGGACAGCCTACGAGCAGTACTTC.

The V and J genes are TRBV27 and TRBJ2-5; maybe TRBD2 (5 bases). The J call may be mistaken, given a closer DNA end match to TRBJ2-7. Germline V gives CDR1 MNHEY, CDR2 SMNVEV (reference sequence). The CDR3 is 11 amino acids. The CDR3 region has the DNA TGTGCCAGCAGTGACTACTACGAGCAGTACTTC. Encoded protein: CASSDYYEQYF.

The chain uses TRBV6-6 and TRBJ2-7; a weak D match, TRBD1 (5 bases). V lost 8 bases and J lost 5, with 16 bases in between. The CDR3 totals 13 residues. The germline V gene encodes CDR1 MNHNY and CDR2 SVGAGI (reference sequence). The CDR3 loop is CASCRVGPDEQYF. In DNA, the CDR3 is TGTGCCAGCTGCCGGGTGGGGCCCGACGAGCAGTACTTC.

V usage is TRBV19 and J usage is TRBJ1-6, with TRBD1 matching 7 bases. Germline loops: CDR1 LNHDA, CDR2 SQIVND (reference sequence). This CDR3 is 13 amino acids long. Unmatched junction bases numbered 4, after V lost 6 bases and J lost 8 bases. The CDR3 protein is CASRRDSYSPLHF. The CDR3 DNA is TGTGCCAGTAGAAGGGACAGTTATTCACCCCTCCACTTT.

This chain joins TRBV9 and TRBJ1-1; a weak D match, TRBD1 (6 bases). V lost 4 bases, J lost 4 bases, and 20 bases lay in between. Germline CDR1 and CDR2: SGDLS and YYNGEE. The CDR3 covers 16 residues. CDR3 sequence reads: CASSPRGGAYPTEAFF. The CDR3 DNA follows: TGTGCCAGCAGCCCCCGCGGGGGGGCCTACCCCACTGAAGCTTTCTTT.

J is TRBJ1-1 and V is TRBV5-1; TRBD1 might be the D (6 bases). Germline V lookup: CDR1 SGHRS, CDR2 YFSETQ. This CDR3 region has 18 residues. Trimming pared 0 bases from V and 0 bases from J, leaving 18 bases between. The CDR3 reads CASSLARYTDRMNTEAFF. The CDR3 nucleotides are TGCGCCAGCAGCTTGGCCAGGTATACAGACAGGATGAACACTGAAGCTTTCTTT.

The V and J genes are TRBV4-2 and TRBJ2-1; 8 positions agree with TRBD1. V lost 3 bases and J lost 1; bases outside the gene matches: 5. The CDR3 loop spans 16 amino acids. Germline-derived CDR1 and CDR2 are LGHNA and YNFKEQ. This chain's CDR3 is CASSQQGALSYNEQFF. CDR3 nucleotides: TGTGCCAGCAGCCAGCAGGGGGCTTTATCCTACAATGAGCAGTTCTTC.

The genes are TRBV11-1 and TRBJ1-1; 7 positions match TRBD1. V trimming: 2 bases; J trimming: 10 bases; junction bases outside the gene matches: 4. The CDR3 loop spans 12 amino acids. CDR1 and CDR2 from the germline V gene are SGHAT and FQDESV (reference sequence). DNA of the CDR3: TGTGCCAGCAGCTTATACAGGGGTACAGCTTTCTTT. Amino acid sequence: CASSLYRGTAFF.

The table lists this clone with a count of one. Germline is not matched at one junction end, which may reflect a read error. This rearrangement joins TRBV15 to TRBJ2-7; D may be TRBD2 (7 bases). The CDR3 is 15 amino acids. Germline V gene sequence: CDR1 LNHNV, CDR2 YYDKDF (reference sequence). The CDR3 DNA reads TGTGCCACCAGCAGAGAGGGGGGGGCTACCTACGGGCAGTACTTC. This encodes CATSREGGATYGQYF.

This clone came up once. This chain uses TRBV5-5 with TRBJ2-7; 7 positions agree with TRBD2. The germline gives CDR1 SGHKS, CDR2 YYEKEE (reference sequence). The CDR3 sequence is 16 residues long. The ends lost 0 bases at V and 3 bases at J; junction bases unmatched: 9. CDR3 coding DNA: TGTGCCAGCAGCTTGGGCGGGGGATCCCCACTCTACGAGCAGTACTTC. Protein sequence: CASSLGGGSPLYEQYF.

The chain uses TRBV28 and TRBJ2-1; 7 nucleotides align to TRBD2. V lost 6 bases to trimming and J lost 1 base; unmatched junction nucleotides: 9. The CDR3 is 16 amino acids. Germline CDR1 is MDHEN and CDR2 is SYDVKM. The CDR3 DNA reads as TGTGCCAGCAGCACCCTAGCGGCGTTATCCTACAATGAGCAGTTCTTC. Its protein product is CASSTLAALSYNEQFF.

The chain uses TRBV2 and TRBJ1-5, with 8 positions matching TRBD1. The CDR3 consists of 14 residues. The junction had 5 bases not matched to a gene; V was cut back by 5 bases and J by 5 bases. Looked up from germline, CDR1 is SNHLY and CDR2 is FYNNEI. CDR3 coding DNA: TGTGCCAGCAGTCGACAGGGGAGGCATCAGCCCCAGCATTTT. Translated, it gives CASSRQGRHQPQHF.

This clone was picked up a small number of times. The rearrangement uses TRBV19 and TRBJ2-1; TRBD2 matches 7 bases. CDR1 is LNHDA and CDR2 is SQIVND in the germline V gene (reference sequence). After removal of 5 bases from V and 8 bases from J, the junction contained 12 bases not matched to a gene. This CDR3 comprises 15 residues. The CDR3 protein is CASSLSAGLGHEQFF. CDR3 sequence (DNA): TGTGCCAGTAGTCTTTCAGCAGGACTAGGCCATGAGCAGTTCTTC.

This chain uses TRBV7-8 with TRBJ1-2; D perhaps matches TRBD1 (6 bases). The V gene's germline CDR1 is SGHVS and CDR2 FQNEAQ. The CDR3 is made up of 14 amino acids. Trimming pared 4 bases from V and 1 base from J, leaving 10 bases between. CDR3 residues: CASSYTDSNYGYTF. CDR3 sequence (DNA): TGTGCCAGCAGCTATACGGACAGTAACTATGGCTACACCTTC.

The V call is TRBV5-1, the J call TRBJ1-6; TRBD1 is a possible D gene (6 bases). Germline assignment: CDR1 SGHRS and CDR2 YFSETQ. The length of the CDR3 is 15 residues. Trimming removed 1 base from V and 10 bases from J, with 15 bases in between. The CDR3 spells CASSLSAPDRSPLHF. CDR3 nucleotides: TGCGCCAGCAGCTTGAGTGCTCCGGACAGATCACCCCTCCACTTT.

The V call is TRBV27, the J call TRBJ2-5, with 8 positions matching TRBD1. The CDR3 covers 12 residues. Germline CDR1 is MNHEY and CDR2 is SMNVEV (reference sequence). V was pared by 11 bases and J by 2 bases, with 4 bases of the junction left unmatched. CDR3 bases: TGTGCCTCCGGGACAGGACAAGAGACCCAGTACTTC. It is translated as CASGTGQETQYF.

The DNA for the CDR3 is TGTGCCAGTAGTCCCGACAGGGTGGTGTCACCCCTCCACTTT. Translation: CASSPDRVVSPLHF. The V gene is TRBV19, the J gene TRBJ1-6; 7 bases are shared with TRBD1. The germline gives CDR1 LNHDA, CDR2 SQIVND (reference sequence). V shed 5 bases and J 10 bases; nucleotides not matched to a gene: 8. The length of the CDR3 is 14 residues.

The CDR3 DNA reads as TGTGCCAGCAGTTTCACCCGACTAGCGGGAGGTAACACAGATACGCAGTATTTT. Amino acid sequence: CASSFTRLAGGNTDTQYF. The J gene is TRBJ2-3, the V gene TRBV27, with 13 bases identical to TRBD2. The CDR3 covers 18 residues. Per germline, CDR1 MNHEY and CDR2 SMNVEV (reference sequence). The J segment lost 2 bases and the V segment lost 3 bases, leaving 8 bases of the junction unmatched.

The rearrangement uses TRBV19 and TRBJ2-3, with 10 bases lining up with TRBD1. CDR1 is LNHDA and CDR2 is SQIVND in the germline V gene (reference sequence). J gave up 6 bases and V 2 bases, and 5 bases lay outside the gene matches. The CDR3 spans 15 residues. CDR3: CASSINRGQGDTQYF. Written as DNA, the CDR3 is TGTGCCAGTAGTATAAATAGGGGACAGGGGGATACGCAGTATTTT. Drawing the rest from reference TRBV19 and TRBJ2-3, the complete variable domain is DGGITQSPKYLFRKEGQNVTLSCEQNLNHDAMYWYRQDPGQGLRLIYYSQIVNDFQKGDIAEGYSVSREKKESFPLTVTSAQKNPTAFYLCASSINRGQGDTQYFGPGTRLTVL.

This chain uses TRBV29-1 with TRBJ1-4, with a possible D match to TRBD1 (5 bases). The germline V and J ends were trimmed by 4 bases and 4 bases, with 10 bases remaining between them. The germline V gene encodes CDR1 SQVTM and CDR2 ANQGSEA. The CDR3 is 13 residues long. The DNA for the CDR3 is TGCAGCGTTGTCTTCAGGGTTAATGAAAAACTGTTTTTT. It yields the protein CSVVFRVNEKLFF.

The chain links TRBV27 to TRBJ2-7; TRBD2 agrees at 10 bases. Unmatched junction bases numbered 7, after V lost 1 base and J lost 4 bases. Germline V gene sequence: CDR1 MNHEY, CDR2 SMNVEV (reference sequence). The CDR3 is 16 amino acids. The CDR3 here is CASSLFPSGSKYEQYF. The CDR3 DNA reads as TGTGCCAGCAGTTTATTCCCTAGCGGGAGTAAGTACGAGCAGTACTTC.

The genes are TRBV7-9 and TRBJ2-1; weak D call: TRBD2 (6 bases). This CDR3 region has 15 residues. With 1 base removed from V and 8 bases from J, the gap between germline ends came to 15 bases. Germline-derived CDR1 and CDR2 are SEHNR and FQNEAQ (reference sequence). The CDR3 DNA follows: TGTGCCAGCAGCTTAGGGAGGGAGGTGGAAGATGAGCAGTTCTTC. Residues: CASSLGREVEDEQFF.

The chain couples TRBV2 to TRBJ2-4; D might be TRBD1 (6 bases). The germline gives CDR1 SNHLY, CDR2 FYNNEI. Trimming pared 3 bases from V and 0 bases from J, leaving 21 bases between. The CDR3 loop spans 19 amino acids. The CDR3 loop is CASSEGRTVLRLAKNIQYF. Here the CDR3 DNA reads TGTGCCAGCAGTGAGGGGCGGACAGTCCTTAGGCTAGCCAAAAACATTCAGTACTTC.

This sequence joins TRBV7-2 and TRBJ2-6; the D is unclear. Trimming stripped 1 base from V and 4 bases from J, with 8 bases between. CDR1 and CDR2 from the germline V gene are SGHTA and FQGNSA. There are 15 residues in the CDR3. The CDR3 region is CASSLERWGANVLTF. The CDR3 DNA reads as TGTGCCAGCAGCTTAGAGCGATGGGGGGCCAACGTCCTGACTTTC.

CDR3 in amino acids: CASSLISGNTIYF. In DNA form, the CDR3 reads TGTGCCAGCAGCTTAATATCTGGAAACACCATATATTTT. V gene TRBV11-3 combines with J gene TRBJ1-3, with D hard to call. Trimming took 2 bases from V and 1 from J, leaving 3 bases between them. CDR1 is SGHNT, CDR2 YENEEA, per germline. The CDR3 has 13 residues. Combining the CDR3 with reference TRBV11-3 and TRBJ1-3 gives the whole variable domain EAGVVQSPRYKIIEKKQPVAFWCNPISGHNTLYWYLQNLGQGPELLIRYENEEAVDDSQLPKDRFSAERLKGVDSTLKIQPAELGDSAVYLCASSLISGNTIYFGEGSWLTVV.

V gene TRBV5-4 combines with J gene TRBJ2-1, with 9 bases fitting TRBD1. CDR1 and CDR2 (germline): SGHNT, YYREEE (reference sequence). The CDR3 is 16 amino acids. V trimming: 5 bases; J trimming: 5 bases; junction bases outside the gene matches: 11. The CDR3 reads CASSFLVRDRDNEQFF. CDR3 nucleotides: TGTGCCAGCAGTTTCCTAGTTCGGGACAGGGACAATGAGCAGTTCTTC.